This is a list of T cell receptor beta chains from one sample in a study of Ad26.COV2.S vaccination and SARS-CoV-2 variants. Using immunoSEQ multiplex PCR, the repertoire was profiled, and TCRdb retains in-frame clones only, with some absent. The sample includes 300,000 to 400,000 clones, 75% to 90% of them seen just once. The material was peripheral blood, obtained in a trial of Ad26.COV2.S vaccine versus placebo. The receptors here all came from a person between 18 and 65 years old who received the Ad26.COV2.S COVID-19 vaccine or a placebo. Both conserved end residues are part of each CDR3. A D gene is named only where the DNA matches it firmly. Where a row states a size, it is once, few, many or the class of an expanded clone; other rows omit it.

D gene	V gene	J gene	clone size	CDR3 protein	CDR3 DNA
TRBD1	TRBV27	TRBJ2-7	.	CASRRTGYDEQYF	TGTGCCAGCAGACGGACAGGGTACGACGAGCAGTACTTC
.	TRBV28	TRBJ2-4	.	CASRLDTKNIQYF	TGTGCCAGCCGATTGGACACTAAAAACATTCAGTACTTC
.	TRBV15	TRBJ1-1	.	CATSRLNTEAFF	TGTGCCACCAGCAGATTGAACACTGAAGCTTTCTTT
.	TRBV7-9	TRBJ2-3	.	CASSTGGVGPDTQYF	TGTGCCAGCAGCACCGGCGGGGTTGGCCCAGATACGCAGTATTTT
.	TRBV27	TRBJ2-7	.	CASSLSLARAGGNWYEQYF	TGTGCCAGCAGTTTATCCCTGGCCCGGGCAGGGGGGAATTGGTACGAGCAGTACTTC
TRBD1	TRBV18	TRBJ1-2	.	CASSPDRGSFGYTF	TGTGCCAGCTCACCCGACAGGGGCTCTTTTGGCTACACCTTC
TRBD1	TRBV4-1	TRBJ1-3	.	CASSSPGQGAPGNTIYF	TGCGCCAGCAGCTCGCCGGGACAGGGGGCCCCTGGAAACACCATATATTTT
.	TRBV25-1	TRBJ1-1	.	CASSDPGTDNTEAFF	TGTGCCAGCAGTGACCCCGGGACTGACAACACTGAAGCTTTCTTT
.	TRBV30	TRBJ1-3	.	CAWSLGFGNTIYF	TGTGCCTGGAGTTTGGGGTTCGGAAACACCATATATTTT
TRBD2	TRBV7-9	TRBJ2-3	.	CASRETSGSWVTQYF	TGTGCCAGCAGGGAGACTAGCGGGAGCTGGGTTACGCAGTATTTT
.	TRBV24-1	TRBJ2-7	.	CATSDWARYEQYF	TGTGCCACCAGTGATTGGGCCCGCTACGAGCAGTACTTC
.	TRBV19	TRBJ2-7	.	CASSTDTYSTYEQYF	TGTGCCAGTAGTACCGACACCTACTCAACCTACGAGCAGTACTTC
.	TRBV28	TRBJ2-7	.	CASRGLGLAEQYF	TGTGCCAGCAGGGGACTCGGGCTGGCCGAGCAGTACTTC
TRBD2	TRBV7-2	TRBJ2-5	.	CASTSSSGEETQYF	TGTGCCAGCACCTCATCTAGCGGGGAAGAGACCCAGTACTTC
.	TRBV10-3	TRBJ2-7	.	CAISESSSYEQYF	TGTGCCATCAGTGAGTCGAGCTCCTACGAGCAGTACTTC
.	TRBV19	TRBJ1-1	.	CASSISGGLGRWDF	TGTGCCAGTAGTATATCGGGGGGACTAGGCCGCTGGGATTTT
.	TRBV4-2	TRBJ2-1	.	CASSQERTGPGHEQFF	TGTGCCAGCAGCCAAGAGAGGACCGGTCCGGGCCATGAGCAGTTCTTC
.	TRBV25-1	TRBJ2-1	.	CASSQPGQINEQFF	TGTGCCAGCAGCCAACCGGGACAAATCAATGAGCAGTTCTTC
.	TRBV5-6	TRBJ2-3	.	CASSPGIAGDTQYF	TGTGCCAGCAGCCCGGGAATAGCTGGAGATACGCAGTATTTT
.	TRBV6-5	TRBJ1-1	.	CASSRQDNTEAFF	TGTGCCAGCAGTCGACAGGACAACACTGAAGCTTTCTTT
.	TRBV7-9	TRBJ2-3	.	CASSRTENTDTQYF	TGTGCCAGCAGCCGGACAGAGAACACAGATACGCAGTATTTT
TRBD2	TRBV28	TRBJ2-5	.	CASSTFGLGVEETQYF	TGTGCCAGCAGCACCTTTGGACTAGGAGTTGAAGAGACCCAGTACTTC
.	TRBV29-1	TRBJ2-7	.	CSVELASRLGEQYF	TGCAGCGTTGAACTCGCCTCCCGTCTGGGCGAGCAGTACTTC
.	TRBV27	TRBJ2-3	once	CASSSQGSDTQYF	TGTGCCAGCAGTTCTCAGGGATCAGATACGCAGTATTTT
.	TRBV28	TRBJ1-4	.	CASSLSRRGEKLFF	TGTGCCAGCAGTTTGAGTAGAAGGGGTGAAAAACTGTTTTTT
TRBD2	TRBV30	TRBJ2-1	once	CAWQGTSGTLHEQFF	TGTGCCTGGCAAGGGACTAGCGGGACCCTGCATGAGCAGTTCTTC
TRBD1	TRBV5-5	TRBJ1-3	.	CASSLEGQGWVGNTIYF	TGTGCCAGCAGCTTGGAGGGACAGGGCTGGGTCGGAAACACCATATATTTT
.	TRBV10-3	TRBJ2-7	.	CAISDLWSYEQYF	TGTGCCATCAGTGACCTTTGGAGTTACGAGCAGTACTTC
.	TRBV30	TRBJ2-7	.	CAWSVRTGKYEQYF	TGTGCCTGGAGTGTACGTACAGGGAAGTACGAGCAGTACTTC
TRBD1	TRBV6-5	TRBJ1-2	.	CASTTGDGLYGYTF	TGTGCCAGCACGACAGGGGACGGTTTATATGGCTACACCTTC
TRBD1	TRBV19	TRBJ2-4	.	CASRPGQGWNIQYF	TGTGCCAGTAGACCGGGACAGGGATGGAACATTCAGTACTTC
.	TRBV7-2	TRBJ1-2	.	CASRRSAGGAYGYTF	TGTGCCAGCAGGCGCTCAGCCGGGGGCGCGTATGGCTACACCTTC
.	TRBV6-2/TRBV6-3	TRBJ2-5	.	CASSYPGDHETQYF	TGTGCCAGCAGTTACCCAGGGGATCACGAGACCCAGTACTTC
.	TRBV4-1	TRBJ1-1	.	CASSQDVGMNTEAFF	TGCGCCAGCAGCCAAGACGTGGGTATGAACACTGAAGCTTTCTTT
TRBD1	TRBV27	TRBJ2-7	.	CASSFKTGGYEQYF	TGTGCCAGCAGTTTCAAGACAGGGGGCTACGAGCAGTACTTC
TRBD1	TRBV30	TRBJ2-7	.	CAWNPDRGGYEQYF	TGTGCCTGGAACCCGGACAGGGGTGGATACGAGCAGTACTTC
.	TRBV2	TRBJ1-5	.	CASSEESGSNQPQHF	TGTGCCAGCAGTGAAGAGTCAGGGAGCAATCAGCCCCAGCATTTT